This TCR beta chain was obtained from a study of monozygotic twins with inflammatory bowel disease. Study-wide findings and caveats: With others, IBD patients shared fewer clonotypes than healthy twins did, especially with disease activity. Between concordant and discordant twins, repertoire similarity failed to differ, a result that limited power may explain. Discrimination among different T cell subtypes was not achievable.

Germline-derived CDR1 and CDR2 are MNHNS and SASEGT. The CDR3 loop spans 15 amino acids. As concerns this clonotype: What it binds is not known.

TCRdb reprocessed the 5' RACE reads, keeping one entry per CDR3 protein, no DNA. The sample table includes under 150,000 distinct CDR3 sequences. The chain links TRBV6-1 to TRBJ2-5; TCRdb's assignment of TRBD1 cannot be checked, as there is no DNA. The sequence was obtained from a human donor with ulcerative colitis or Crohn's disease, or a healthy co-twin of an affected twin (not recorded which). Sample: blood. The CDR3 reads CATGPGGGRWETQYF.